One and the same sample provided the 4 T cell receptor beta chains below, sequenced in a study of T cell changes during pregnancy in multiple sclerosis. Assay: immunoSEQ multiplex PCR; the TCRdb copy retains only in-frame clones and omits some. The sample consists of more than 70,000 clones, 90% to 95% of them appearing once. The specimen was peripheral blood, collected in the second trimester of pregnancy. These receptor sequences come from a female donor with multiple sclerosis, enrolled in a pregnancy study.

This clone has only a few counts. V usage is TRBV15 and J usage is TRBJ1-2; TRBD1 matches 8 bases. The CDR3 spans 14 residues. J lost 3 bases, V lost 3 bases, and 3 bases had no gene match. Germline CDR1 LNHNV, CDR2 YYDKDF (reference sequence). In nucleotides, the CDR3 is TGTGCCACCAGCAGGGACAGGGAGGACTATGGCTACACCTTC. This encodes CATSRDREDYGYTF.

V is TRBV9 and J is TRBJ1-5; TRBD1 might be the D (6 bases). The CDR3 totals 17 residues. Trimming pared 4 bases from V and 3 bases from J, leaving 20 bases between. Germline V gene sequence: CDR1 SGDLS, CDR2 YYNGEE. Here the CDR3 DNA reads TGTGCCAGCAGCACACCTCGTTTGGGGGCAATCAATCAGCCCCAGCATTTT. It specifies CASSTPRLGAINQPQHF.

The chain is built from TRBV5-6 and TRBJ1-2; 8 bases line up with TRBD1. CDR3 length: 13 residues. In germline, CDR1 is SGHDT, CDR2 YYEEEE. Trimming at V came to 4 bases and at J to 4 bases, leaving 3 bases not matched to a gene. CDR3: CASSADRGYGYTF. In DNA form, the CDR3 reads TGTGCCAGCAGCGCAGACAGGGGCTATGGCTACACCTTC. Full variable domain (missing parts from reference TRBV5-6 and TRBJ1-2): DAGVTQSPTHLIKTRGQQVTLRCSPKSGHDTVSWYQQALGQGPQFIFQYYEEEERQRGNFPDRFSGHQFPNYSSELNVNALLLGDSALYLCASSADRGYGYTFGSGTRLTVV.

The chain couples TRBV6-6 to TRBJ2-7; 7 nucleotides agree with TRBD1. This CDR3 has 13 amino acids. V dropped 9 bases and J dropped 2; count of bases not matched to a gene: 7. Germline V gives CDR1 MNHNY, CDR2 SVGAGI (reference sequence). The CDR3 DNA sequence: TGTGCCAGTCTTCGACAGGGAACCTACGAGCAGTACTTC. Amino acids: CASLRQGTYEQYF.